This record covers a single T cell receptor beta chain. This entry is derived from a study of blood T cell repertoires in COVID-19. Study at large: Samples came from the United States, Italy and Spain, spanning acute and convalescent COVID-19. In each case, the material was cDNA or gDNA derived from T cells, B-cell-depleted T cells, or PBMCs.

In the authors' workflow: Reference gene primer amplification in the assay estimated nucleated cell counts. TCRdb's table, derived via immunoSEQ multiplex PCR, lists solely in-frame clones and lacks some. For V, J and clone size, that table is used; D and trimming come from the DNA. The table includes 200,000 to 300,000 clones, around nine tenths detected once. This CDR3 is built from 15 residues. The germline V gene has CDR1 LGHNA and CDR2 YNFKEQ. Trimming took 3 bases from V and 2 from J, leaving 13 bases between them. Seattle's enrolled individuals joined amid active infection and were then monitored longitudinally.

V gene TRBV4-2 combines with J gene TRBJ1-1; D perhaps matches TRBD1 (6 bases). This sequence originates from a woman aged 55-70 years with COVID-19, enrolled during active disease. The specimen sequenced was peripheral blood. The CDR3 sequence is CASSQYQGRNTEAFF. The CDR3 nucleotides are TGTGCCAGCAGCCAGTACCAGGGGAGAAACACTGAAGCTTTCTTT.